This paragraph reports one TCR beta chain. Indicated time point: newly diagnosed GD, antithyroid drugs for less than 3 months. Isolated PBMC RNA provided the starting material for the TCR library. Building the TCR beta libraries relied on iRepertoire HTBI primers, and CDR3 regions underwent Arm-PCR. TCRdb reprocessed the multiplex PCR reads via MiXCR and lists one record per CDR3 protein. The sample records roughly 610,000 distinct CDR3 sequences, 15% to 20% being singletons. This specimen belongs to a study of regulatory T cells in long-lasting Graves disease. The length of the CDR3 is 16 residues. CDR1 is SGHVS and CDR2 is FNYEAQ in the germline V gene. The V end lost 3 bases, the J end lost 4 bases, and 18 bases lay between the germline ends. The same data also contributed to another study, on T cells in Graves' hyperthyroidism and ophthalmopathy. This second study notes: Diagnoses were established using clinical symptoms, serum thyroxine and TRAb, thyroid ultrasound and orbital computed tomography.

This sequence joins TRBV7-6 and TRBJ1-2; D remains unclear. Sample: peripheral blood mononuclear cells (PBMCs), taken at new diagnosis, from a patient treated with antithyroid drugs. The source is a man aged 18 to 30 with Graves disease. CDR3 coding DNA: TGTGCCAGCAGCTTCGGAGTCTCGGCAGGCGTCTATGGCTACACCTTC. Its translation is CASSFGVSAGVYGYTF.